The sequence of this TCR beta chain was determined in a study of T cells in pancreatic ductal adenocarcinoma. Overall study results and limits: No significant tumor-blood clonality difference; means were about 0.1 and 0.065.

Trimming shortened V by 1 base and J by 3 bases, and 6 bases separated the two germline ends. This CDR3 is built from 13 residues. Germline V lookup: CDR1 SGHTA, CDR2 FQGNSA. Note on this clone: Its antigen is still unknown.

No neoadjuvant therapy was given to the selected pancreatic ductal adenocarcinoma patients before their surgery. Here immunoSEQ multiplex PCR was the method, and the copy in TCRdb shows in-frame clones only, minus some. The table lists about 16,000 clones, about 93% of them singletons. V gene TRBV7-2 combines with J gene TRBJ1-1, with no clear D. Sequenced material: PBMCs. This clonotype was obtained from a human donor with pancreatic ductal adenocarcinoma. The CDR3 coding sequence is TGTGCCAGCAGCTTAGTAAGGGACACTGAAGCTTTCTTT. The encoded protein is CASSLVRDTEAFF. Complete variable domain (other parts from reference TRBV7-2 and TRBJ1-1): GAGVSQSPSNKVTEKGKDVELRCDPISGHTALYWYRQSLGQGLEFLIYFQGNSAPDKSGLPSDRFSAERTGGSVSTLTIQRTQQEDSAVYLCASSLVRDTEAFFGQGTRLTVV.